The 17 T cell receptor beta chains below come from one sample, sequenced in a study of technical replicates of blood from a few donors. Assay: immunoSEQ multiplex PCR; the TCRdb copy retains only in-frame clones and omits some. The table has tens of thousands of clones, roughly 89% seen once. Sample: T cells isolated from PBMCs. The receptors shown here come from a human donor in good health. Some clones in this sample may be carry-over from other donors' samples.

The rearrangement links TRBV19 to TRBJ2-7; D ambiguous. Germline loops: CDR1 LNHDA, CDR2 SQIVND (reference sequence). V was clipped by 3 bases and J by 4 bases, with 13 bases between them. The CDR3 runs to 14 residues. CDR3 in amino acids: CASSIPGIEYEQYF. CDR3 DNA sequence: TGTGCCAGTAGTATTCCGGGTATCGAATACGAGCAGTACTTC.

The chain links TRBV28 to TRBJ2-3, with TRBD1 identical over 9 bases. The germline V gene encodes CDR1 MDHEN and CDR2 SYDVKM. With 5 bases clipped from V and 4 bases from J, the junction kept 16 bases outside the gene matches. The CDR3 extends over 18 amino acids. CDR3 in DNA: TGTGCCAGCAGTACAAAAGACTCCGGGACAGGGCCACCAGATACGCAGTATTTT. It specifies CASSTKDSGTGPPDTQYF.

The chain uses TRBV4-2 and TRBJ1-2; the D gene is possibly TRBD1 (6 bases). The CDR3 covers 13 residues. CDR1 and CDR2 from the germline V gene are LGHNA and YNFKEQ. With 3 bases removed from V and 6 bases from J, the gap between germline ends came to 11 bases. The CDR3 bases are TGTGCCAGCAGCCAGGCCCCAGGGGATGGCTACACCTTC. Protein sequence: CASSQAPGDGYTF.

The V call is TRBV6-5, the J call TRBJ1-1; D ambiguous. Germline-derived CDR1 and CDR2 are MNHEY and SVGAGI. This CDR3 region has 13 residues. The ends were cut back, 2 bases at V and 7 bases at J, with 11 bases in the middle. This CDR3 reads CASSYQAGDEAFF. In nucleotides, the CDR3 is TGTGCCAGCAGTTACCAGGCCGGCGATGAAGCTTTCTTT.

The chain carries TRBV30 and TRBJ1-2; 7 positions match TRBD1. The V and J ends lost 3 bases and 4 bases, in that order; junction bases with no gene match: 5. In germline, CDR1 is GTSNPN, CDR2 SVGIG (reference sequence). The CDR3 runs to 13 residues. CDR3 nucleotides: TGTGCCTGGAGCTTACAGGGGAGCTATGGCTACACCTTC. Its protein is CAWSLQGSYGYTF.

The chain links TRBV7-2 to TRBJ1-5, with a possible D match to TRBD1 (6 bases). V gave up 5 bases and J gave up 0 bases, with 11 bases separating them. The CDR3 has 15 residues. Germline V CDR1 and CDR2: SGHTA, FQGNSA. CDR3 amino acids: CASSPGTSSNQPQHF. DNA of the CDR3: TGTGCCAGCAGCCCCGGGACAAGTAGCAATCAGCCCCAGCATTTT.

This clone occurred once. The chain is built from TRBV15 and TRBJ1-6; D is possibly TRBD1 (6 bases). Germline V lookup: CDR1 LNHNV, CDR2 YYDKDF (reference sequence). The germline V and J ends were trimmed by 5 bases and 6 bases, with 17 bases remaining between them. The CDR3 covers 16 residues. CDR3 amino acids: CATSFSRTAPNSPLHF. CDR3 sequence (DNA): TGTGCCACCAGCTTCTCCCGGACAGCTCCTAATTCACCCCTCCACTTT.

The CDR3 DNA is TGTGCCAGCAGCCCCAGACTAGAACCCGGGGAGCTGTTTTTT. This translates into CASSPRLEPGELFF. This chain uses TRBV11-2 with TRBJ2-2; maybe TRBD2 (6 bases). The germline V and J ends were trimmed by 5 bases and 6 bases, with 13 bases remaining between them. CDR1 is SGHAT, CDR2 FQNNGV, per germline. The CDR3 is 14 residues long.

A single count supports this clone. The chain recombines TRBV19 with TRBJ2-7; 7 bases match TRBD2. The J segment lost 1 base and the V segment lost 5 bases, leaving 8 bases of the junction unmatched. Germline V gene sequence: CDR1 LNHDA, CDR2 SQIVND (reference sequence). This CDR3 region has 15 residues. The CDR3 loop reads CASSWVSGTSYEQYF. As DNA, the CDR3 is TGTGCCAGTAGTTGGGTCAGCGGGACTTCCTACGAGCAGTACTTC.

This chain links TRBV5-4 with TRBJ2-1, with a possible D match to TRBD2 (5 bases). Germline V gives CDR1 SGHNT, CDR2 YYREEE (reference sequence). This CDR3 spans 13 amino acids. V shed 4 bases and J shed 7 bases, with 12 bases lying between them. The CDR3 region is CASSHWTANEQFF. DNA for the CDR3: TGTGCCAGCAGCCACTGGACTGCAAATGAGCAGTTCTTC. Complete variable domain (other parts from reference TRBV5-4 and TRBJ2-1): ETGVTQSPTHLIKTRGQQVTLRCSSQSGHNTVSWYQQALGQGPQFIFQYYREEENGRGNFPPRFSGLQFPNYSSELNVNALELDDSALYLCASSHWTANEQFFGPGTRLTVL.

This clone was seen just once. The chain joins TRBV4-1 to TRBJ2-7; 10 bases match TRBD1. There are 15 residues in the CDR3. V shed 4 bases, J shed 5 bases, and the junction held 8 bases outside the gene matches. From germline, CDR1 is MGHRA and CDR2 YSYEKL. The CDR3 nucleotides read TGCGCCAGCAGCCGGATAGACAGGGGGCTCGACGAGCAGTACTTC. The encoded protein is CASSRIDRGLDEQYF.

The V gene is TRBV9, the J gene TRBJ2-7, with TRBD2 matching over 8 bases. This CDR3 has 15 residues. Germline V gives CDR1 SGDLS, CDR2 YYNGEE. V dropped 4 bases and J dropped 1; count of bases not matched to a gene: 7. The CDR3 protein is CASSPLAGLSYEQYF. Written as DNA, the CDR3 is TGTGCCAGCAGCCCTCTAGCGGGCCTATCCTACGAGCAGTACTTC.

This sequence joins TRBV5-1 and TRBJ1-1, with no clear D. V was clipped by 0 bases and J by 7 bases, with 16 bases between them. CDR1 and CDR2 from the germline V gene are SGHRS and YFSETQ. The length of the CDR3 is 15 residues. The CDR3 spells CASSLEVAGNDEAFF. CDR3 DNA sequence: TGCGCCAGCAGCTTGGAGGTTGCGGGGAATGATGAAGCTTTCTTT.

The gene calls are TRBV4-1 and TRBJ1-1; TRBD1 matches at 8 bases. The J segment lost 3 bases and the V segment lost 7 bases, leaving 7 bases of the junction unmatched. This CDR3 has 14 amino acids. CDR1 is MGHRA, CDR2 YSYEKL, per germline. CDR3 nucleotide sequence: TGCGCCAGCACCCTCAGGGGGCTGCACACTGAAGCTTTCTTT. Amino acid sequence: CASTLRGLHTEAFF.

The rearrangement links TRBV6-5 to TRBJ1-5; 9 bases are a match to TRBD1. The junction had 7 bases not matched to a gene; V was cut back by 6 bases and J by 4 bases. Germline lookup yields CDR1 MNHEY and CDR2 SVGAGI. The CDR3 covers 15 residues. CDR3 amino acids: CASSGDRGRNQPQHF. In DNA form, the CDR3 reads TGTGCCAGCAGCGGTGACAGGGGGAGGAATCAGCCCCAGCATTTT.

This clone was detected only once. The rearrangement joins TRBV6-5 to TRBJ2-1; 8 bases are a match to TRBD2. CDR1 is MNHEY and CDR2 is SVGAGI in the germline V gene. V shed 10 bases, J shed 0 bases, and the junction held 8 bases outside the gene matches. The CDR3 loop spans 15 amino acids. The chain's CDR3 is CATTAGVSSYNEQFF. The DNA for the CDR3 is TGTGCCACCACAGCGGGGGTTAGCTCCTACAATGAGCAGTTCTTC.

The chain couples TRBV11-3 to TRBJ2-7, with TRBD2 matching 10 bases. The CDR3 runs to 14 residues. From germline, CDR1 is SGHNT and CDR2 YENEEA. Trimming removed 8 bases from V and 3 bases from J; junction bases left unmatched: 7. CDR3 region: CASSLAGEGYEQYF. Here the CDR3 DNA reads TGTGCCAGCTCCCTAGCGGGAGAGGGCTACGAGCAGTACTTC.